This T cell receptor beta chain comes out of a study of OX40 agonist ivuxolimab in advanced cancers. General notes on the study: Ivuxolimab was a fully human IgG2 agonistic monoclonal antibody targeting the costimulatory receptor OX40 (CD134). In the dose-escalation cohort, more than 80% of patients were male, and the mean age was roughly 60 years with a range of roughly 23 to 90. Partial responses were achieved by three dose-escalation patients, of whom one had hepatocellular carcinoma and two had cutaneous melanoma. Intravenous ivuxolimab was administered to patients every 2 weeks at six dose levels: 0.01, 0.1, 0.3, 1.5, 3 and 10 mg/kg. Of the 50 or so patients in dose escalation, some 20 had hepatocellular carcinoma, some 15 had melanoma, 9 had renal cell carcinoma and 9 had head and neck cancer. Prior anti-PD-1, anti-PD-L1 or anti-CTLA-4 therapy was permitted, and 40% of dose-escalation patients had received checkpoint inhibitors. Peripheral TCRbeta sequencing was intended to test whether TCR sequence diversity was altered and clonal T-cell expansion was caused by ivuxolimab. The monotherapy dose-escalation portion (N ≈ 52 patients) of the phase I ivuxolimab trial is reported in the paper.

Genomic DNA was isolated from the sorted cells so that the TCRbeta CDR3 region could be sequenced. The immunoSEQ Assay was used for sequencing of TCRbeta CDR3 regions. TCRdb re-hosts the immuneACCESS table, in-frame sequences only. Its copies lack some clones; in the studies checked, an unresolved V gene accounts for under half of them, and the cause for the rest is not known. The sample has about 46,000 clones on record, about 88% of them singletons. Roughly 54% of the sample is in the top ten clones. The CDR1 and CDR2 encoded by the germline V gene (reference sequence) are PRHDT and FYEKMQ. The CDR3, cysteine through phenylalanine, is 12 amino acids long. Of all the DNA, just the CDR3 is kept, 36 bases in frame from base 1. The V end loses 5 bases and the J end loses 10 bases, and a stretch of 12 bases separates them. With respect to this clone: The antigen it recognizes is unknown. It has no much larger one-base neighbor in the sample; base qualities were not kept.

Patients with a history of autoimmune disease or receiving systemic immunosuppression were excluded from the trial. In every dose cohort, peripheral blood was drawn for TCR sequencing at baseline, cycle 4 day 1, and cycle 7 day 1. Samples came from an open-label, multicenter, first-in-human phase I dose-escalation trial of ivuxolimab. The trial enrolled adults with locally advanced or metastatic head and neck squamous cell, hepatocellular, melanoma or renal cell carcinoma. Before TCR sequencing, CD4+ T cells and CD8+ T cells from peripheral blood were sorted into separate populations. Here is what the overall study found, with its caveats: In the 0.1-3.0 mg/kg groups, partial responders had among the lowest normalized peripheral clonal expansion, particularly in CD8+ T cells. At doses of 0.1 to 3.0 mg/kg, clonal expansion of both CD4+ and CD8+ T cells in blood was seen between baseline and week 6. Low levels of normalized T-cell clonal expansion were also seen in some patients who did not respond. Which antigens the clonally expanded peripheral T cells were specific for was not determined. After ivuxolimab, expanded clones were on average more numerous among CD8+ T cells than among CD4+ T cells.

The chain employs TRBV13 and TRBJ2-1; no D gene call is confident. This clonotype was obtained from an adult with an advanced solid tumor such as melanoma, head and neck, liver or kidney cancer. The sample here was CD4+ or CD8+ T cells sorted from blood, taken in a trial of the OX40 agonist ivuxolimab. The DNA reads TGTGCCAGCAGCCCCCACGGGTGGGAGCAGTTCTTC. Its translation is CASSPHGWEQFF.